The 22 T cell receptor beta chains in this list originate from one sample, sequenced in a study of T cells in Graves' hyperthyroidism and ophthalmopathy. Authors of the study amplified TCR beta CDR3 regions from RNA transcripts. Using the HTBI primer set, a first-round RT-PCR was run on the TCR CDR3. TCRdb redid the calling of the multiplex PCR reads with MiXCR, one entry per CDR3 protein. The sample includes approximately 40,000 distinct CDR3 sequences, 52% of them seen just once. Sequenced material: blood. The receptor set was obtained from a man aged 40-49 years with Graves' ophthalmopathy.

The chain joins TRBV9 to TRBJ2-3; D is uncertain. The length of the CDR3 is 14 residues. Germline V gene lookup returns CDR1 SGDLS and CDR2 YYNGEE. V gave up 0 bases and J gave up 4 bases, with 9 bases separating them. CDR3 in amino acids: CASSVVPVSDTQYF. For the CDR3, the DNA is TGTGCCAGCAGCGTAGTTCCAGTGTCAGATACGCAGTATTTT.

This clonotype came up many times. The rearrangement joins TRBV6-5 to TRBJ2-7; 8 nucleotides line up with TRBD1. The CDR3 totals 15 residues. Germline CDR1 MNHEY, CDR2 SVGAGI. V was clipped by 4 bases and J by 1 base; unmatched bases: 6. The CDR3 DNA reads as TGTGCCAGCAGTTCGGACAGGGCAGATTCCTACGAGCAGTACTTC. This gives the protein CASSSDRADSYEQYF.

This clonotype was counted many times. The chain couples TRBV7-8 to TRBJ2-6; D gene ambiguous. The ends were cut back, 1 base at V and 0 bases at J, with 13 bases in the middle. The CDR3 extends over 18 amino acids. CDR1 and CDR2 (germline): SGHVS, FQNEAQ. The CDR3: CASSLVGSRLSGANVLTF. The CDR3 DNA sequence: TGTGCCAGCAGCTTAGTAGGGTCTCGACTCTCTGGGGCCAACGTCCTGACTTTC.

CDR3 in amino acids: CASSLGSNEQFF. CDR3 sequence (DNA): TGTGCCAGCAGCCTAGGGTCCAATGAGCAGTTCTTC. This sequence joins TRBV7-8 and TRBJ2-1; D is undetermined. Germline CDR1 and CDR2: SGHVS and FQNEAQ. Between the trimmed V and J ends, which lost 5 bases and 6 bases, there was a span of 8 bases. The CDR3 has 12 amino acids.

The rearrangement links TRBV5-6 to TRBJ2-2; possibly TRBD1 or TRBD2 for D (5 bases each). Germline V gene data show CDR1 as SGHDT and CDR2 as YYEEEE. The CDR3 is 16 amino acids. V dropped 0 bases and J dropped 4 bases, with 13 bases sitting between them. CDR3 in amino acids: CASSLEGTHGTGELFF. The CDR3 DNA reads TGTGCCAGCAGCTTGGAAGGGACGCATGGCACCGGGGAGCTGTTTTTT. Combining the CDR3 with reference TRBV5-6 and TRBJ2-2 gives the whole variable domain DAGVTQSPTHLIKTRGQQVTLRCSPKSGHDTVSWYQQALGQGPQFIFQYYEEEERQRGNFPDRFSGHQFPNYSSELNVNALLLGDSALYLCASSLEGTHGTGELFFGEGSRLTVL.

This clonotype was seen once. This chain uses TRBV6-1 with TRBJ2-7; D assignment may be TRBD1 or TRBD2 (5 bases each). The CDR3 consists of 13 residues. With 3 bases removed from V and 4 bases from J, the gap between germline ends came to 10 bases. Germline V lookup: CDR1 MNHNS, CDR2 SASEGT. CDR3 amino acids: CASSERGGYEQYF. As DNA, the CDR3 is TGTGCCAGCAGTGAGAGGGGCGGTTACGAGCAGTACTTC.

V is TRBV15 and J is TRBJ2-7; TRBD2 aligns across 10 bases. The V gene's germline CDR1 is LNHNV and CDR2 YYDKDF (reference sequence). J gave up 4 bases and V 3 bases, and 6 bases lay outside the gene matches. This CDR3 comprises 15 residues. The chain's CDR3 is CATSRRSSGSYEQYF. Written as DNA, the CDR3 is TGTGCCACCAGCAGGAGGTCTAGCGGGAGTTACGAGCAGTACTTC.

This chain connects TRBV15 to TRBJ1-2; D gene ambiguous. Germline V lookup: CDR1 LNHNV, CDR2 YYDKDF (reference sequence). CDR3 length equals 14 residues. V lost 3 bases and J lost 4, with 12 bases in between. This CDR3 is CATSSPQEGYGYTF. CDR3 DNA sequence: TGTGCCACCAGCAGTCCTCAGGAAGGCTATGGCTACACCTTC. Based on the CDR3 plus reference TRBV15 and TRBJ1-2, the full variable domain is DAMVIQNPRYQVTQFGKPVTLSCSQTLNHNVMYWYQQKSSQAPKLLFHYYDKDFNNEADTPDNFQSRRPNTSFCFLDIRSPGLGDTAMYLCATSSPQEGYGYTFGSGTRLTVV.

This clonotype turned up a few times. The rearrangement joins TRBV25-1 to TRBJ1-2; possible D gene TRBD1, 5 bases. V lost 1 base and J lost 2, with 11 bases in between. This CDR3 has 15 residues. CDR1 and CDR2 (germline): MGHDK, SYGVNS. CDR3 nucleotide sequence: TGTGCCAGCAGTGAATCCGGGGGAGGAAACTATGGCTACACCTTC. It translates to CASSESGGGNYGYTF.

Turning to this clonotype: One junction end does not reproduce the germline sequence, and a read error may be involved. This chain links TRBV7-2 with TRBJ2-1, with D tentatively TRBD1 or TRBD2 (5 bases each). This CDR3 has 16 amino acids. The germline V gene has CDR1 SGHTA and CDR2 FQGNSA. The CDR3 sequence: CASSLDPGFTGHEQSF. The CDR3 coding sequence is TGTGCCAGCAGCTTAGATCCCGGGTTTACGGGGCATGAGCAGTCCTTT.

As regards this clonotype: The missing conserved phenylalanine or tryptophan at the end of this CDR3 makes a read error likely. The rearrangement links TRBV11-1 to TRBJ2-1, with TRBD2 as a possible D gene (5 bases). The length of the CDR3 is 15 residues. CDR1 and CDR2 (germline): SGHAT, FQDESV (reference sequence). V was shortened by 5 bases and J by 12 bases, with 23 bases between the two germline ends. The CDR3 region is CASSERTSRPRGQFY. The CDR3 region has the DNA TGTGCCAGCAGCGAAAGGACCAGCCGCCCCCGGGGGCAGTTCTAC.

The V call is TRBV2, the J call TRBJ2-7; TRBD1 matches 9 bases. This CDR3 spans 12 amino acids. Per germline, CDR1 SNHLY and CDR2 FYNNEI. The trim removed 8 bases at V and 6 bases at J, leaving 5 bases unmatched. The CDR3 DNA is TGTGCCAGCGGGGACAGGGTCTCCGAGCAGTACTTC. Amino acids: CASGDRVSEQYF.

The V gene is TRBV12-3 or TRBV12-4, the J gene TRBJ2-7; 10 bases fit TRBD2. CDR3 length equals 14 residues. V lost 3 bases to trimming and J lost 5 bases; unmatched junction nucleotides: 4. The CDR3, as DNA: TGTGCCAGCAGTTTGGGACTAGCGTGCCACGAGCAGTACTTC. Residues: CASSLGLACHEQYF.

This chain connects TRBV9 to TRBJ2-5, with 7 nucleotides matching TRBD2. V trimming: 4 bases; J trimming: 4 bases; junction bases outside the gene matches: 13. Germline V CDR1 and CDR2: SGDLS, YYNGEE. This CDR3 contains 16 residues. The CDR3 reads CASSLSGTTRGETQYF. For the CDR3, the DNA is TGTGCCAGCAGCCTCAGCGGGACTACAAGAGGAGAGACCCAGTACTTC.

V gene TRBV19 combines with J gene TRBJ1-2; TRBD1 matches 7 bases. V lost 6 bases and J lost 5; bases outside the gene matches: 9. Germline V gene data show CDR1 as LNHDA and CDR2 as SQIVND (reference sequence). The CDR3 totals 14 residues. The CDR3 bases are TGTGCCAGTAGAGGTTACGGGACAGCGTATGGCTACACCTTC. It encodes CASRGYGTAYGYTF.

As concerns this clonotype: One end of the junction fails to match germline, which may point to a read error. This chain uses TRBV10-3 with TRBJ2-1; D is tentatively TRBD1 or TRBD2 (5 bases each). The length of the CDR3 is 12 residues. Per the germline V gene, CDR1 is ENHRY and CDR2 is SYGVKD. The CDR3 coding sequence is TGTGTCATCAGTCACGTGGGGGATGAGCAGTTCTTC. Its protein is CVISHVGDEQFF.

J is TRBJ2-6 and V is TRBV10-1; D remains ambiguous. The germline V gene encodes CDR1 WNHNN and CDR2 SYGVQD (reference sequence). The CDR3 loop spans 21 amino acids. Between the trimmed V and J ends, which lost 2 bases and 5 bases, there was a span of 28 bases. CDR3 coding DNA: TGCGCCAGCAGTGAGCGGAGATTGAGACCCAACGAGGTGGTCCGGGCCAACGTCCTGACTTTC. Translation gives CASSERRLRPNEVVRANVLTF.

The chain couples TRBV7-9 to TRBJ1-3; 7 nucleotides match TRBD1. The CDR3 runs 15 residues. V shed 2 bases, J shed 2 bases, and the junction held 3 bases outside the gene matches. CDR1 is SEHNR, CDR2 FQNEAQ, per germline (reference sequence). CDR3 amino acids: CASSLYQGAGNTIYF. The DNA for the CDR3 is TGTGCCAGCAGCTTATACCAGGGGGCTGGAAACACCATATATTTT.

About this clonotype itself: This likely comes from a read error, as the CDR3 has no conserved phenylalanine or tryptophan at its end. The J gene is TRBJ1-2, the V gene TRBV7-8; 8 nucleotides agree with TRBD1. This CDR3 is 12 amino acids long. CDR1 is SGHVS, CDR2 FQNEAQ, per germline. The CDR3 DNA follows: TGTGCCAGCTGCGACAGGGGCTATGACTACACCATC. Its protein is CASCDRGYDYTI.

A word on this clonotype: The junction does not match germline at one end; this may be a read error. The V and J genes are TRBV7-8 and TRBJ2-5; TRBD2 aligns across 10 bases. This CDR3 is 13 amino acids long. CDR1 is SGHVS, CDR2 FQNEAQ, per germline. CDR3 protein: CASSLTSGETRYF. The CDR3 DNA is TGTGCCAGCAGCTTAACTAGCGGGGAGACCCGGTACTTC.

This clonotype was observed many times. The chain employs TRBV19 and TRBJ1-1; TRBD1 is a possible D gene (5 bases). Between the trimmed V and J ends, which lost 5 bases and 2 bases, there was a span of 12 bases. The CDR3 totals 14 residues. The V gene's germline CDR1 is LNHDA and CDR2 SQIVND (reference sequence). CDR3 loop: CASSAGRSNTEAFF. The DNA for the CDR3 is TGTGCCAGTAGTGCGGGACGGAGCAACACTGAAGCTTTCTTT.

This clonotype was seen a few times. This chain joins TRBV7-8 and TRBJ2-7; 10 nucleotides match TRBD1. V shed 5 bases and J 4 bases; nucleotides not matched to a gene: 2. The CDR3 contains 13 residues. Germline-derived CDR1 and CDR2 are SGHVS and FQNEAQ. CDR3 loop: CASSRDRGYEQYF. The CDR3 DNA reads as TGTGCCAGCAGCCGGGACAGGGGTTACGAGCAGTACTTC. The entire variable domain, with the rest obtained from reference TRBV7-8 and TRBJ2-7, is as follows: GAGVSQSPRYKVAKRGQDVALRCDPISGHVSLFWYQQALGQGPEFLTYFQNEAQLDKSGLPSDRFFAERPEGSVSTLKIQRTQQEDSAVYLCASSRDRGYEQYFGPGTRLTVT.